This TCR beta chain appears in the sequencing data of a study of T cell repertoires in aging, cancer and after chemotherapy. A mixed TRB-A/B primer pool amplified rearranged TRB by multiplex touch-down PCR. TCRdb redid the calling of the multiplex PCR reads with MiXCR, one entry per CDR3 protein. This sample has about 400 distinct CDR3 sequences, with roughly a quarter found just once. By its share, this clonotype is large. Amplification of TCR beta used genomic DNA extracted from peripheral blood. The CDR3 has 14 residues. Germline values: CDR1 LNHDA, CDR2 SQIVND (reference sequence). The V and J ends lost 7 bases and 4 bases, in that order; junction bases with no gene match: 5.

The clonotype was recovered from a human donor with a blood cancer. Material: blood. The J gene is TRBJ2-1, the V gene TRBV19, with 9 bases fitting TRBD2. Here the CDR3 reads CASIRGRGYNEQFF. The CDR3 DNA reads as TGTGCCAGTATCCGCGGGAGGGGTTACAATGAGCAGTTCTTC.